Below are 21 T cell receptor beta chains sequenced from a single sample in a study of CXCR3-negative and CXCR3-positive naive CD8 T cells. The study's findings and limits: Naive cells with CXCR3 showed TRB CDR3s that were more hydrophobic than those in CXCR3-negative naive cells.

These TCRs are of unknown antigen specificity. The TRB cDNA libraries were prepared by 5' RACE with UMI labels. TCRdb derives one entry per CDR3 protein from the 5' RACE reads, leaving out DNA. Here the sample table reports under 150,000 distinct CDR3 sequences. The sequenced sample was naive CXCR3+ CD8+ T cells from blood. The subset: CD45RO-CCR7+CD27+CD95- naive CD8+ T cells expressing CXCR3 (TNR3+). These receptors were obtained from a human donor in good health. Some clones in this sample may be carry-over from other donors' samples.

The rearrangement uses TRBV4-2 and TRBJ2-1; TCRdb returns TRBD2, unconfirmable since there is no DNA. The CDR3 contains 15 residues. From germline, CDR1 is LGHNA and CDR2 YNFKEQ. The CDR3 is CASSQDGSTGGEQFF.

The genes are TRBV29-1 and TRBJ2-2; TCRdb's assignment of TRBD1 cannot be checked, as there is no DNA. The germline gives CDR1 SQVTM, CDR2 ANQGSEA. The CDR3 consists of 12 residues. The CDR3 protein is CSVPLGGGELFF.

V and J are TRBV21-1 and TRBJ1-5; TCRdb reports TRBD1, a call that lacks DNA to check it against. TRBV21-1 is a pseudogene. The CDR3 covers 16 residues. CDR3 sequence: CASSTPGQGVEQPQHF.

The V call is TRBV9, the J call TRBJ2-1; no DNA is available, so the TRBD2 call from TCRdb remains unchecked. This CDR3 is 14 amino acids long. The V gene's germline CDR1 is SGDLS and CDR2 YYNGEE. CDR3 in amino acids: CASSSGGGVNEQFF.

The chain links TRBV7-2 to TRBJ2-1; TCRdb proposes TRBD1, but this gene call is untestable without DNA. CDR1 and CDR2 (germline): SGHTA, FQGNSA. The CDR3 contains 13 residues. The CDR3 sequence: CASSLGPGDEQFF.

The chain carries TRBV18 and TRBJ2-5; TCRdb calls TRBD2, which cannot be checked without DNA. This CDR3 comprises 15 residues. Per the germline V gene, CDR1 is KGHSH and CDR2 is LQKENI. CDR3 amino acids: CASSPIKDWQETQYF.

This sequence joins TRBV24-1 and TRBJ2-1; TCRdb names TRBD2, which stays unverified in the absence of DNA. Germline V gives CDR1 KGHDR, CDR2 SFDVKD. The CDR3 contains 17 residues. CDR3 region: CATSDSTSGRSWNEQFF.

This chain joins TRBV12-3 or TRBV12-4 and TRBJ2-3; TCRdb picks TRBD1, but there is no DNA to check that call. This CDR3 region has 14 residues. CDR3 sequence: CASSFRGSTDTQYF.

The V call is TRBV10-3, the J call TRBJ1-1. Per the germline V gene, CDR1 is ENHRY and CDR2 is SYGVKD. CDR3 length equals 13 residues. CDR3 protein: CAISEWQGTEAFF.

The chain carries TRBV11-3 and TRBJ2-7; the TCRdb call, TRBD1, lacks DNA for checking. The germline V gene has CDR1 SGHNT and CDR2 YENEEA. The length of the CDR3 is 14 residues. This CDR3 is CASSSQTGNYEQYF.

CDR3 region: CASSARLSDTQYF. The V gene is TRBV7-3, the J gene TRBJ2-3. Germline-derived CDR1 and CDR2 are SGHTA and FQGTGA. CDR3 length equals 13 residues.

The gene calls are TRBV12-3 or TRBV12-4 and TRBJ1-6; with no DNA, the TCRdb D assignment of TRBD1 cannot be verified. CDR3 length: 19 residues. This CDR3 reads CASSLLGRGPEVLDSPLHF.

V and J are TRBV11-3 and TRBJ2-1; TCRdb indicates TRBD2, and absent DNA this call remains unverified. CDR3 length: 16 residues. In germline, CDR1 is SGHNT, CDR2 YENEEA. CDR3 amino acids: CASSLAGSGSRDEQFF.

The CDR3: CASSFLGQGAFYEQYF. This chain joins TRBV12-3 or TRBV12-4 and TRBJ2-7; TCRdb lists TRBD1, though no DNA is available to test this call. This CDR3 is 16 amino acids long.

This chain joins TRBV19 and TRBJ1-5. The CDR3 is 14 residues long. Germline V gene lookup returns CDR1 LNHDA and CDR2 SQIVND (reference sequence). CDR3 region: CASSRQEKNQPQHF.

V is TRBV27 and J is TRBJ1-1; absent DNA, TCRdb's TRBD1 call cannot be checked. Germline-derived CDR1 and CDR2 are MNHEY and SMNVEV (reference sequence). This CDR3 has 14 residues. The CDR3: CASSLGTGGTEAFF.

This chain joins TRBV20-1 and TRBJ2-7. The CDR3 is made up of 12 amino acids. In germline, CDR1 is DFQATT, CDR2 SNEGSKA (reference sequence). Here the CDR3 reads CSARELAHEQYF.

The V and J genes are TRBV2 and TRBJ2-4. The germline V gene encodes CDR1 SNHLY and CDR2 FYNNEI. The CDR3 loop spans 15 amino acids. The CDR3: CASSEALARKNIQYF.

V usage is TRBV14 and J usage is TRBJ2-7; TCRdb picks TRBD1, but there is no DNA to check that call. In germline, CDR1 is SGHDN, CDR2 FVKESK. The CDR3 consists of 15 residues. The CDR3 is CASRPGTGLSYEQYF.

The genes are TRBV12-3 or TRBV12-4 and TRBJ2-3; TCRdb outputs TRBD2, but without DNA this stays unchecked. CDR3 length: 17 amino acids. The CDR3 here is CASSFVPGRTYTDTQYF.

The chain recombines TRBV14 with TRBJ2-7. The V gene's germline CDR1 is SGHDN and CDR2 FVKESK. This CDR3 is 13 amino acids long. This chain's CDR3 is CASSLDESYEQYF.